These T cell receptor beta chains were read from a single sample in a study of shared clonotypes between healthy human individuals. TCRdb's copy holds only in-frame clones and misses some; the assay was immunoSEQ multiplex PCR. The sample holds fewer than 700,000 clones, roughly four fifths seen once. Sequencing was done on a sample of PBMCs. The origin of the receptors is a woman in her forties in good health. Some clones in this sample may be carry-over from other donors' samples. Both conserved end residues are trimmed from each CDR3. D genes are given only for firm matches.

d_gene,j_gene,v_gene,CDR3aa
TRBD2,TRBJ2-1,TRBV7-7,ASSLAGIANYNEQF
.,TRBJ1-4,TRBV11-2,ASSYLPNSGEKLF
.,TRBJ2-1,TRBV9,ASSFGVDNEQF
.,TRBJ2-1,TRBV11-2,ASSLGSANNEQF
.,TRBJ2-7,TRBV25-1,AGSRTGGTYEQY
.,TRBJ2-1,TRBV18,ASSPHDGGWNEQF
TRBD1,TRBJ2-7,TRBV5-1,ASSSAGTAYEQY
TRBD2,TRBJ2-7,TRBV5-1,ASSSSSGRTLEQY
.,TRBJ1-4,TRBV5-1,ASSFDDNEKLF
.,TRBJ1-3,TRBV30,AWKASGNTIY
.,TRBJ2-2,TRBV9,ASSPDTGELF
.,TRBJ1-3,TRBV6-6,ASSSQLNGAGNTIY
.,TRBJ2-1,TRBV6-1,ASSPRQGRDEQF
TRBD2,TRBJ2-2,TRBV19,ASNSVAGGSGELF
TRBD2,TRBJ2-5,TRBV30,AWSLSGRRQETQY
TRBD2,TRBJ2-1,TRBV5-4,ASSLGSGRATNEQF
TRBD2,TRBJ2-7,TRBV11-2,ASSWTSGSYEQY
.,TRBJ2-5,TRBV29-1,SVGGGAQETQY
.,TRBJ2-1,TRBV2,ASSASSLEQF
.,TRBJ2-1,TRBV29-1,SAARGEWDNEQF
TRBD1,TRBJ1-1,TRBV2,ASRGDSTEAF
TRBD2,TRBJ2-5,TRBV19,ASTPSGAVGETQY
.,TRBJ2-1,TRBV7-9,ASSLPGGGRTDPGLGQF
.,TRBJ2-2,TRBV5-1,ASSLAGSTNTGELF
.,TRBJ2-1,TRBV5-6,ASSLGAELYNEQF
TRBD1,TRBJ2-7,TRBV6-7,ASTRQGYEQY
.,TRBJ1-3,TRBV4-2,ASSQEAVSSGNTIY
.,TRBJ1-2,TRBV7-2,ASSLAVGGNYGYT
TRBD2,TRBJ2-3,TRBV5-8,ASSPAGVVTDTQY
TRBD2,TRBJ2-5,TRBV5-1,ASSLASGEETQY
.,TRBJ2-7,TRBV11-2,ASSQRTGRDGEQY
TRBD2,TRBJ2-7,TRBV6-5,ASTSTSGRAYEQY
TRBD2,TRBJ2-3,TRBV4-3,ASSQGLAGGPTDTQY
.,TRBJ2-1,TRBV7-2,ASSLGSHNEQF
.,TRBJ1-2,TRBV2,ASSYSPFSNYGYT
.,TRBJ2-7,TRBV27,ASSFSLPGEQY
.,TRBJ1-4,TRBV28,ASSLVALNEKLF
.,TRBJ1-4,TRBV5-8,ASSLALGGDGEKLF
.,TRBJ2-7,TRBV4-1,ASSQDSGGTNEQY
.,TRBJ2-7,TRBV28,ASEGYRNEQY
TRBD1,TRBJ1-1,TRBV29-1,SVRKTGGGSTEAF
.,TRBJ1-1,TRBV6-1,ASRANTEAF
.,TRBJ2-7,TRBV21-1,ASNEGGSGEQY